This TCR beta chain is from a study of T cell responses to AZD1222 COVID-19 vaccine. The CDR3 sequence is 14 residues long. The J segment lost 0 bases and the V segment lost 7 bases, leaving 3 bases of the junction unmatched. Looked up from germline, CDR1 is LNHDA and CDR2 is SQIVND (reference sequence). Assay: immunoSEQ multiplex PCR; the TCRdb copy retains only in-frame clones and omits some. The data contain 100,000 to 120,000 clones, about 91% of them singletons. The chain employs TRBV19 and TRBJ1-3; 7 positions agree with TRBD1. The clonotype comes from an adult who received the AZD1222 COVID-19 vaccine. This sample comprised peripheral blood, obtained 28 days after the second AZD1222 dose. DNA for the CDR3: TGTGCCAGTAACCGGGACAGCTCTGGAAACACCATATATTTT. Translation gives CASNRDSSGNTIYF.